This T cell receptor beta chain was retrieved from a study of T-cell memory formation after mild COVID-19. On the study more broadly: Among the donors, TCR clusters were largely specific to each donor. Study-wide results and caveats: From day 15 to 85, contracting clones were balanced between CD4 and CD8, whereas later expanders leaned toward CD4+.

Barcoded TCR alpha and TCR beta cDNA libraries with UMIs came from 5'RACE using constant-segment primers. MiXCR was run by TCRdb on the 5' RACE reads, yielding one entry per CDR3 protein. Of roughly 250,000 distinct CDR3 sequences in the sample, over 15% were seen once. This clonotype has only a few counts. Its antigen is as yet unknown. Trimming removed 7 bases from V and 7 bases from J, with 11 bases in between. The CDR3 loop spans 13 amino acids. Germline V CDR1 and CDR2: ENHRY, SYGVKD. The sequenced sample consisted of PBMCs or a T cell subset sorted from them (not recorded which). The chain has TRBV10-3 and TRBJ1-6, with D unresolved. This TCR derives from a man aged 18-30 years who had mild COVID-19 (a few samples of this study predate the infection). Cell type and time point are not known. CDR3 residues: CAITSGGNSPLHF. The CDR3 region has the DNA TGTGCCATCACCTCGGGCGGGAATTCACCCCTCCACTTT.